The rows below give T cell receptor beta chains drawn from one sample of a study of lymphopenia after photon versus proton radiotherapy. TCRdb keeps only in-frame clones here, not all; method: immunoSEQ multiplex PCR. Here the sample spans about 160,000 clones, about 88% being singletons. Sample: peripheral blood, taken from a patient treated with photon-based radiotherapy. Source of these receptors: a man aged 50 to 60 with gastric cancer. Each CDR3 is given with its conserved first and last residue. The order of the fields is CDR3 DNA, CDR3 protein, clone size, D gene, V gene, J gene. The D gene is left open where the match is weak. Not every row has a clone size; where given, it reads once, few, many or a size class.

TGCGCCAGCAGCTTCTATGGGAGTGCAGATACGCAGTATTTT	CASSFYGSADTQYF	NA	NA	TRBV5-1	TRBJ2-3
TGTGCCAGCAAGATGGGCCGAGAAGATTACACCATATATTTT	CASKMGREDYTIYF	NA	NA	TRBV6-6	TRBJ1-3
TGTGCCAGCTCACCACCGCGGCAGGGGCAGAACACTGAAGCTTTCTTT	CASSPPRQGQNTEAFF	NA	NA	TRBV18	TRBJ1-1
TGCGCCAGCAGCCAAGATGGGGGGCGCGGCTCTGGAAACACCATATATTTT	CASSQDGGRGSGNTIYF	NA	NA	TRBV4-1	TRBJ1-3
TGTGCCAGCAGCTTAGCTGACAGGGAAAGGCCCTACGAGCAGTACTTC	CASSLADRERPYEQYF	NA	TRBD1	TRBV7-3	TRBJ2-7
TGTGCCAGCAGCCCGGCTGGGCAGTCCAGCTCCTACGAGCAGTACTTC	CASSPAGQSSSYEQYF	NA	NA	TRBV5-4	TRBJ2-7
TGTGCCAGCAGCTTTGGGCGGGGTGAGCAGTACTTC	CASSFGRGEQYF	few	NA	TRBV5-5	TRBJ2-7
TGTGCCATTTCGACAGTTACGGATACGCAGTATTTT	CAISTVTDTQYF	NA	NA	TRBV10-3	TRBJ2-3
TGCGCCAGCAGTGAGTCTATAGCGGGTTACGAGCAGTACTTC	CASSESIAGYEQYF	NA	TRBD2	TRBV10-1	TRBJ2-7
TGTGCCAGCAGCTTAGGCGGGTTAGGGCAGAGCTATGGCTACACCTTC	CASSLGGLGQSYGYTF	NA	NA	TRBV7-2	TRBJ1-2
TGTGCCAGCAGCGTATATGGGGCGACTAGCGGGAACACAGATACGCAGTATTTT	CASSVYGATSGNTDTQYF	NA	TRBD2	TRBV9	TRBJ2-3
TGCGCCAGCAGCCGAGATCGGAGACAGGGCGGCGAGCAGTACTTC	CASSRDRRQGGEQYF	NA	TRBD1	TRBV4-1	TRBJ2-7
TGCAGCGTAGGGACGGGGAACACTGAAGCTTTCTTT	CSVGTGNTEAFF	NA	NA	TRBV29-1	TRBJ1-1
TGCAGCGTTGAAGGCCGGGAGGGGAACACCGGGGAGCTGTTTTTT	CSVEGREGNTGELFF	NA	TRBD2	TRBV29-1	TRBJ2-2
TGTGCCAGCAGCTTAAGTAGCGGTACGCTCCAAGAGACCCAGTACTTC	CASSLSSGTLQETQYF	NA	NA	TRBV7-2	TRBJ2-5
TGTGCCAGTAGTATCGGACTAGCGGGGTACCAAGAGACCCAGTACTTC	CASSIGLAGYQETQYF	NA	TRBD2	TRBV19	TRBJ2-5
TGTGCCAGCAGCGCGGGACTAGCGGGGAACTCCTACAATGAGCAGTTCTTC	CASSAGLAGNSYNEQFF	NA	TRBD2	TRBV9	TRBJ2-1
TGTGCCAGCAGCTTAGAGATAGGAGGGAACACTGAAGCTTTCTTT	CASSLEIGGNTEAFF	NA	NA	TRBV7-9	TRBJ1-1
TGCAGCGTTTGGTTAAGACTAGCGGGAGTTGATGAGCAGTTCTTC	CSVWLRLAGVDEQFF	few	TRBD2	TRBV29-1	TRBJ2-1
TGCGCCAGCAGCCCCACGGGACAGACTCACTATGGCTACACCTTC	CASSPTGQTHYGYTF	NA	TRBD1	TRBV4-1	TRBJ1-2
TGCGCCAGCAGCACCGACTGGCGGTCCTACGAGCAGTACTTC	CASSTDWRSYEQYF	NA	NA	TRBV5-1	TRBJ2-7